This T cell receptor (beta chain) is drawn from a study of identical twins. Study-wide findings and caveats: In zero-insertion analyses, partial confounding could arise from invariant MAIT and iNKT cells.

Of note for this clonotype: The antigen remains unidentified.

In TCRdb, the 5' RACE reads were re-called with MiXCR into one record per CDR3 protein. The sample yields around 370,000 distinct CDR3 sequences, approximately 8.8% seen once. The sequenced sample was naive T cells sorted from blood. The origin of this receptor is a woman aged 50 to 60 in good health.

CDR3 in DNA: TGCGCCAGCAGCTTGTGGGGACAGATTACCACCGGGGAGCTGTTTTTT. It translates to CASSLWGQITTGELFF. The V and J genes are TRBV5-1 and TRBJ2-2; TRBD1 matches at 7 bases. Germline V gives CDR1 SGHRS, CDR2 YFSETQ. The trim removed 1 base at V and 4 bases at J, leaving 7 bases unmatched. This CDR3 is built from 16 residues.